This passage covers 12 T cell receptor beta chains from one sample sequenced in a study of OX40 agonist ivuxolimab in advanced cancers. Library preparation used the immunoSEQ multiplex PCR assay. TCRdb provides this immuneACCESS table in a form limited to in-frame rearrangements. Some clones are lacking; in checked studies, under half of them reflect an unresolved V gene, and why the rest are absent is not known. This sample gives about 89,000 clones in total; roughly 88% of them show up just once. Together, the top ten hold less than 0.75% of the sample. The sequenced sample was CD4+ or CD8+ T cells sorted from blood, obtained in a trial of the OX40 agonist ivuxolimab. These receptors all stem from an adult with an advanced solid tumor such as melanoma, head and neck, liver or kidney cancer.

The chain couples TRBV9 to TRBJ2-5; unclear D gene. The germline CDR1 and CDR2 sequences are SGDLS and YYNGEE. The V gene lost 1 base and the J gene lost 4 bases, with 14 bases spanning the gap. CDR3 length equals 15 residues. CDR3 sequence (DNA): TGTGCCAGCAGCGTATACGGCGAGAACTCAGAGACCCAGTACTTC. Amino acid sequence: CASSVYGENSETQYF.

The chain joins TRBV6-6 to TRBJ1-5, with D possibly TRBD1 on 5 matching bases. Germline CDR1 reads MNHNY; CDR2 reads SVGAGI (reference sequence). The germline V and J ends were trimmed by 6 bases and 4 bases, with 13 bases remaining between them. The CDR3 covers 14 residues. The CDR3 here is CASRPGRGNQPQHF. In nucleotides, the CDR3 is TGTGCCAGCAGGCCCGGCCGGGGGAATCAGCCCCAGCATTTT.

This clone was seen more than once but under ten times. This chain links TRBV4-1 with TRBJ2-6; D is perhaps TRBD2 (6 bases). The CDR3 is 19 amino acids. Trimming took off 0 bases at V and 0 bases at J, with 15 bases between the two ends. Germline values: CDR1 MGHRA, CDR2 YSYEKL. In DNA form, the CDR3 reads TGCGCCAGCAGCCAAGATCCTTCCCGGGAGTTCTCTGGGGCCAACGTCCTGACTTTC. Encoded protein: CASSQDPSREFSGANVLTF.

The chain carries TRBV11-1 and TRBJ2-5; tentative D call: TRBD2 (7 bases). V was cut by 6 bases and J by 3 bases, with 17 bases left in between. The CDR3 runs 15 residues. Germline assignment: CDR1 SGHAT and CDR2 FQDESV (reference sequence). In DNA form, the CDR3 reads TGTGCCAGCAGGGGGGCAAAGGGAGGGGAAGAGACCCAGTACTTC. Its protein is CASRGAKGGEETQYF.

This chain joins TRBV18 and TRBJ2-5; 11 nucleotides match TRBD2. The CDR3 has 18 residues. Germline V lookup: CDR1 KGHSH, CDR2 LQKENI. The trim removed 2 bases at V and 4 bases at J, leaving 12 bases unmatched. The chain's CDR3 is CASSPLILRLAGGETQYF. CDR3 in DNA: TGTGCCAGCTCACCATTGATTTTGAGGCTAGCGGGAGGAGAGACCCAGTACTTC.

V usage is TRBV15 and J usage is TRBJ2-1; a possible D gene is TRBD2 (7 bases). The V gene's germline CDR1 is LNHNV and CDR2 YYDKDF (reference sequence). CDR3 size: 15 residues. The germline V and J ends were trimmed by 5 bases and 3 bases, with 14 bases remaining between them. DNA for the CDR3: TGTGCCACCAGCGGGAGGGCAGGGGTCTACAATGAGCAGTTCTTC. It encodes CATSGRAGVYNEQFF.

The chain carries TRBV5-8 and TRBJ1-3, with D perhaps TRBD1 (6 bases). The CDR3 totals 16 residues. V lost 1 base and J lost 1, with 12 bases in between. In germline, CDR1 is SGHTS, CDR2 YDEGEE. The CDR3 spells CASSLIGQTSGNTIYF. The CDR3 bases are TGTGCCAGCAGCTTGATAGGACAGACTTCTGGAAACACCATATATTTT.

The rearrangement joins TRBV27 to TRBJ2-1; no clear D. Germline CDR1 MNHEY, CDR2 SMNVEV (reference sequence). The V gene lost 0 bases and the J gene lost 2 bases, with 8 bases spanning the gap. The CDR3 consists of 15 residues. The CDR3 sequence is CASSLSVAPYNEQFF. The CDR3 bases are TGTGCCAGCAGTTTATCGGTTGCACCCTACAATGAGCAGTTCTTC.

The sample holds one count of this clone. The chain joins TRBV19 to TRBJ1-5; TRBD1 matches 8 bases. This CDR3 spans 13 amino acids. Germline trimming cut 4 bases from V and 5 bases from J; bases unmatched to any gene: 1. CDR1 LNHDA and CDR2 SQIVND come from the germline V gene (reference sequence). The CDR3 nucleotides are TGTGCCAGTAGTACGGACAGGGATCAGCCCCAGCATTTT. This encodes CASSTDRDQPQHF.

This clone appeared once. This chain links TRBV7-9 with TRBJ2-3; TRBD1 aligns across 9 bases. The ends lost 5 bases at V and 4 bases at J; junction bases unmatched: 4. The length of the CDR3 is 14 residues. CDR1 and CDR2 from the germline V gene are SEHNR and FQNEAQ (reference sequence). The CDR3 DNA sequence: TGTGCCAGCAGCCCGCGGACAGGGGCAGATACGCAGTATTTT. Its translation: CASSPRTGADTQYF.

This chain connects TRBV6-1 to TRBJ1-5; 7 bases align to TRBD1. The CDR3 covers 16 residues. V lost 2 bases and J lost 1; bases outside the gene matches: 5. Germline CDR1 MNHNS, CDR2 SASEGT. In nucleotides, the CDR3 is TGTGCCAGCAGTGAAACCGGGACAGCAAGCAATCAGCCCCAGCATTTT. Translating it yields CASSETGTASNQPQHF.

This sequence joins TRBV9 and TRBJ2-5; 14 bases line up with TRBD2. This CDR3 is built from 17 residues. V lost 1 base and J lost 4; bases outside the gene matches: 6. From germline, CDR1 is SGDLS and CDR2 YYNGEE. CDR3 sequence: CASSVIGTSGSRETQYF. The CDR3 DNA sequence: TGTGCCAGCAGCGTAATCGGGACTAGCGGGAGTAGAGAGACCCAGTACTTC.